The rows below give T cell receptor beta chains drawn from one sample of a study of T cell repertoires in cytomegalovirus infection. TCRdb processed the reads anew with MiXCR; each CDR3 protein has one entry. The top ten hold 52% of the sample, which has over 120,000 distinct CDR3 sequences, roughly a third seen once. Their antigens are not known. This specimen consisted of CD8+ T cells from cultured PBMCs, obtained from culture after CMV antigen stimulation. Every receptor here comes from a human donor in good health (CMV status not recorded). Some clones in this sample may be carry-over from other donors' samples. Each CDR3 is given with its conserved first and last residue. Each record gives: V gene, CDR3 length, clone size, D gene, J gene, CDR3 DNA, CDR3 protein. The D gene is left open where the match is weak. Rows may omit the clone size; those that give it use once, few, many or a size class.

V: TRBV6-5
length: 14
size: few
D: NA
J: TRBJ1-5
DNA: TGTGCCAGCAGCCTCGGATTTAGCAATCAGCCCCAGCATTTT
CDR3: CASSLGFSNQPQHF

V: TRBV19
length: 13
size: NA
D: NA
J: TRBJ1-1
DNA: TGTGCCAGTAGTATAACAGAAAACACTGAAGCTTTCTTT
CDR3: CASSITENTEAFF

V: TRBV12-3/TRBV12-4
length: 14
size: few
D: TRBD1
J: TRBJ1-2
DNA: TGTGCCAGCAGCATCGGACAGGCCAGAGATGGCTACACCTTC
CDR3: CASSIGQARDGYTF

V: TRBV7-6
length: 15
size: many
D: NA
J: TRBJ2-5
DNA: TGTGCCAGCAGCTTATCCACAGGGACCCCGGAGACCCAGTACTTC
CDR3: CASSLSTGTPETQYF

V: TRBV12-3/TRBV12-4
length: 12
size: many
D: NA
J: TRBJ1-1
DNA: TGTGCCAGCAGTTTGACCGTAGTTGAAGCTTTCTTT
CDR3: CASSLTVVEAFF

V: TRBV7-9
length: 14
size: NA
D: NA
J: TRBJ2-7
DNA: TGTGCCAGCAGCTCAACAGGGATTCGGCGCGAGCAGTACTTC
CDR3: CASSSTGIRREQYF

V: TRBV7-3
length: 15
size: NA
D: TRBD2
J: TRBJ2-3
DNA: TGTGCCAGCAGTAGTACGGGGGGGGGAGCAGATACGCAGTATTTT
CDR3: CASSSTGGGADTQYF

V: TRBV7-8
length: 12
size: few
D: NA
J: TRBJ2-5
DNA: TGTGCCAGCATGGGGTTGGGGGAGACCCAGTACTTC
CDR3: CASMGLGETQYF

V: TRBV12-3/TRBV12-4
length: 12
size: NA
D: NA
J: TRBJ1-1
DNA: TGTGCCAGCAGTTTCCCGGGAGTTGAAGCTTTCTTT
CDR3: CASSFPGVEAFF

V: TRBV5-6
length: 14
size: many
D: NA
J: TRBJ1-6
DNA: TGTGCCAGCAGCTTCACATCGTCCAATTCACCCCTCCACTTT
CDR3: CASSFTSSNSPLHF

V: TRBV19
length: 16
size: NA
D: NA
J: TRBJ1-2
DNA: TGTGCCAGTAGTATACTTCAGACAGGAGGTTTCTATGGCTACACCTTC
CDR3: CASSILQTGGFYGYTF

V: TRBV19
length: 13
size: NA
D: NA
J: TRBJ1-1
DNA: TGTGCCAGTAGCCCAGAGTCAGGCACTGAAGCTTTCTTT
CDR3: CASSPESGTEAFF

V: TRBV27
length: 15
size: NA
D: NA
J: TRBJ1-6
DNA: TGTGCCAGCAGCCCAGAATTATTTTATAATTCACCCCTCCACTTT
CDR3: CASSPELFYNSPLHF

V: TRBV10-2
length: 17
size: once
D: TRBD1
J: TRBJ1-2
DNA: TGCGCCAGCAGTGAGTCGGAGACAGGGGCGCTCATCTATGGCTACACCTTC
CDR3: CASSESETGALIYGYTF

V: TRBV29-1
length: 12
size: few
D: NA
J: TRBJ1-1
DNA: TGCAGCGGTTGCAGGGAAAGCTGGGAAGCTTTCTTT
CDR3: CSGCRESWEAFF

V: TRBV5-5
length: 15
size: few
D: NA
J: TRBJ2-3
DNA: TGTGCCAGCAGCTTGGGACTCCGCGGGACAGATACGCAGTATTTT
CDR3: CASSLGLRGTDTQYF

V: TRBV12-3/TRBV12-4
length: 14
size: few
D: NA
J: TRBJ1-1
DNA: TGTGCCAGCAGTTTATTTACCGGGAACACTGAAGCTTTCTTT
CDR3: CASSLFTGNTEAFF

V: TRBV6-5
length: 15
size: NA
D: TRBD2
J: TRBJ2-3
DNA: TGTGCCACCGGTGCAGGAGCGGGAAGCACAGATACGCAGTATTTT
CDR3: CATGAGAGSTDTQYF

V: TRBV7-2
length: 13
size: NA
D: NA
J: TRBJ1-5
DNA: TGTGCCAGCAGCTTATGGGCAAATCAGCCCCAGCATTTT
CDR3: CASSLWANQPQHF

V: TRBV27
length: 15
size: NA
D: NA
J: TRBJ1-1
DNA: TGTGCCAGCAGGGAGGGACCGTTTATGAACACTGAAGCTTTCTTT
CDR3: CASREGPFMNTEAFF

V: TRBV19
length: 14
size: NA
D: NA
J: TRBJ1-5
DNA: TGTGCCAGTAGTATAACTTTCCCCCCCCAGCCCCAGCATTTT
CDR3: CASSITFPPQPQHF

V: TRBV12-3/TRBV12-4
length: 14
size: NA
D: NA
J: TRBJ1-5
DNA: TGTGCCAGCAGTTTGTGGGGGGTAAATCAGCCCCAGCATTTT
CDR3: CASSLWGVNQPQHF

V: TRBV6-6
length: 12
size: NA
D: NA
J: TRBJ2-3
DNA: TGTGCCAGCAGTCCAGGAGTGGATACGCAGTATTTT
CDR3: CASSPGVDTQYF

V: TRBV7-9
length: 16
size: few
D: NA
J: TRBJ2-3
DNA: TGTGCCAGCAGCGCCCCCGGGGACTCGAGCGCAGATACGCAGTATTTT
CDR3: CASSAPGDSSADTQYF

V: TRBV4-1
length: 16
size: many
D: TRBD2
J: TRBJ2-1
DNA: TGCGCCAGCAGCCAACCGGGACTAGCGGGTTACAATGAGCAGTTCTTC
CDR3: CASSQPGLAGYNEQFF

V: TRBV27
length: 15
size: few
D: NA
J: TRBJ2-3
DNA: TGTGCCAGCAATACCGTGGGGTTCCTCACAGATACGCAGTATTTT
CDR3: CASNTVGFLTDTQYF

V: TRBV6-5
length: 18
size: NA
D: TRBD1
J: TRBJ1-4
DNA: TGTGCCAGCAGTTATCGAGGGCAGGGGGCGGTCACTAATGAAAAACTGTTTTTT
CDR3: CASSYRGQGAVTNEKLFF

V: TRBV12-3/TRBV12-4
length: 15
size: few
D: NA
J: TRBJ1-5
DNA: TGTGCCAGCAGTCCCAGTTGGGTTAGCAATCAGCCCCAGCATTTT
CDR3: CASSPSWVSNQPQHF

V: TRBV14
length: 17
size: few
D: NA
J: TRBJ2-1
DNA: TGTGCCAGCAGCCAAGATTTCGGCAGCCTCTCCTACAATGAGCAGTTCTTC
CDR3: CASSQDFGSLSYNEQFF

V: TRBV11-2
length: 17
size: medium-sized
D: NA
J: TRBJ2-2
DNA: TGTGCCAGCAGCTTAGGGGCAGGGCGAGGAAAAACCGGGGAGCTGTTTTTT
CDR3: CASSLGAGRGKTGELFF

V: TRBV7-6
length: 17
size: few
D: TRBD2
J: TRBJ2-3
DNA: TGTGCCAGCAGCTCAGAACTAGCGGGGGCTACTCTGGGTACGCAGTATTTT
CDR3: CASSSELAGATLGTQYF

V: TRBV12-3/TRBV12-4
length: 16
size: few
D: TRBD1
J: TRBJ1-4
DNA: TGTGCCAGCAGTTCGGACAGGGGGCAAGGGAGTGAAAAACTGTTTTTT
CDR3: CASSSDRGQGSEKLFF

V: TRBV7-6
length: 14
size: many
D: TRBD1
J: TRBJ2-1
DNA: TGTGCCAGCAGCCCGGGACAGGGCCTAAGTGAGCAGTTCTTC
CDR3: CASSPGQGLSEQFF

V: TRBV19
length: 15
size: few
D: NA
J: TRBJ2-7
DNA: TGTGCCAGTAGTATAGGGACGGGTTTCTCCTACGAGCAGTACTTC
CDR3: CASSIGTGFSYEQYF

V: TRBV6-5
length: 14
size: NA
D: NA
J: TRBJ2-7
DNA: TGTGCCAGCAGTTACATGGCAGGACCCTACGAGCAGTACTTC
CDR3: CASSYMAGPYEQYF

V: TRBV5-6
length: 15
size: NA
D: TRBD1
J: TRBJ1-4
DNA: TGTGCCAGCAGCCCCTTCGGACAGGGGTTGGGAAAACTGTTTTTT
CDR3: CASSPFGQGLGKLFF

V: TRBV6-5
length: 13
size: NA
D: TRBD1
J: TRBJ1-5
DNA: TGTGCCAGCAGGGGACAGCTCAATCAGCCCCAGCATTTT
CDR3: CASRGQLNQPQHF

V: TRBV27
length: 15
size: NA
D: TRBD2
J: TRBJ2-7
DNA: TGTGCCAGCAGGGCGGGGGGGGAGGGACCCTACGAGCAGTACTTC
CDR3: CASRAGGEGPYEQYF

V: TRBV9
length: 15
size: NA
D: TRBD2
J: TRBJ2-3
DNA: TGTGCCACCAGCGTAGTGGCGGGGGTAGCAGATACGCAGTATTTT
CDR3: CATSVVAGVADTQYF

V: TRBV19
length: 17
size: NA
D: TRBD1
J: TRBJ1-5
DNA: TGTGCCAGTAGTCTCACACCGGGACAGGGTAAAGGGCAGCCCCAGCATTTT
CDR3: CASSLTPGQGKGQPQHF

V: TRBV7-9
length: 13
size: few
D: NA
J: TRBJ2-1
DNA: TGTGCCAGCAGCTTCTCCATGGGCAATGAGCAGTTCTTC
CDR3: CASSFSMGNEQFF

V: TRBV27
length: 18
size: NA
D: TRBD1
J: TRBJ2-6
DNA: TGTGCCAGCAGTTTAGAGGGGGCGCCCGGGTGGGGGGCCAACGTCCTGACTTTC
CDR3: CASSLEGAPGWGANVLTF

V: TRBV7-8
length: 16
size: NA
D: TRBD2
J: TRBJ2-7
DNA: TGTGCCAGCAGCTCATTTAGCGGGGGCCTCTCCTACGAGCAGTACTTC
CDR3: CASSSFSGGLSYEQYF

V: TRBV6-4
length: 15
size: NA
D: TRBD1
J: TRBJ2-5
DNA: TGTGCCAGCAGTGACTCGCGCAGGGGGAGCGAGACCCAGTACTTC
CDR3: CASSDSRRGSETQYF

V: TRBV4-1
length: 15
size: NA
D: NA
J: TRBJ1-1
DNA: TGCGCCAGCAGCCAAACAACAGGGCCGAACACTGAAGCTTTCTTT
CDR3: CASSQTTGPNTEAFF

V: TRBV20-1
length: 13
size: NA
D: NA
J: TRBJ1-5
DNA: TGCAGTGCTAGAGAATCCCGTGGGCAGCCCCAGCATTTT
CDR3: CSARESRGQPQHF

V: TRBV6-8
length: 16
size: few
D: TRBD1
J: TRBJ2-7
DNA: TGTGCCAGCAGTTACTCAAGGACAGGGGTCTCCTACGAGCAGTACTTC
CDR3: CASSYSRTGVSYEQYF

V: TRBV7-8
length: 15
size: many
D: NA
J: TRBJ1-4
DNA: TGTGCCAGCAGCTATCCGGGCGCGGACCCCGGGAAACTGTTTTTT
CDR3: CASSYPGADPGKLFF

V: TRBV11-1
length: 17
size: many
D: TRBD1
J: TRBJ2-3
DNA: TGTGCCAGCAGCTTAGCGGCCGGGACAGGGGTCACAGATACGCAGTATTTT
CDR3: CASSLAAGTGVTDTQYF

V: TRBV4-1
length: 15
size: NA
D: NA
J: TRBJ2-3
DNA: TGCGCCGCAGCAAAGTGGGGGGTCGTCACAGATACGCAGTATTTT
CDR3: CAAAKWGVVTDTQYF

V: TRBV7-6
length: 16
size: few
D: NA
J: TRBJ1-1
DNA: TGTGCCAGCAGCTCCCATGTCTGGGGTTTGAACACTGAAGCTTTCTTT
CDR3: CASSSHVWGLNTEAFF

V: TRBV6-6
length: 18
size: NA
D: NA
J: TRBJ2-7
DNA: TGTGCCAGCAGTTACACGGGACCCACCCCCGATCTTTCCTACGAGCAGTACTTC
CDR3: CASSYTGPTPDLSYEQYF

V: TRBV29-1
length: 11
size: NA
D: NA
J: TRBJ1-2
DNA: TGCAGCGTTTGGACAGCTCAGGGCTACACCTTC
CDR3: CSVWTAQGYTF

V: TRBV7-6
length: 15
size: NA
D: NA
J: TRBJ2-2
DNA: TGTGCCAGCAGCTTAAGGACACAGAACACCGGGGAGCTGTTTTTT
CDR3: CASSLRTQNTGELFF

V: TRBV5-1
length: 15
size: NA
D: NA
J: TRBJ1-1
DNA: TGCGCCAGCAGCCCCCTCGGGGCGGGGGACACTGAAGCTTTCTTT
CDR3: CASSPLGAGDTEAFF

V: TRBV6-2/TRBV6-3
length: 13
size: NA
D: NA
J: TRBJ2-3
DNA: TGTGCCAGCAGCCCGCGACTGAAGGATACGCAGTATTTT
CDR3: CASSPRLKDTQYF

V: TRBV27
length: 14
size: NA
D: NA
J: TRBJ1-2
DNA: TGTGCCAGCAGTCCGCAAACAGGGCTGGGGGGCTACACCTTC
CDR3: CASSPQTGLGGYTF

V: TRBV27
length: 13
size: few
D: TRBD1
J: TRBJ1-1
DNA: TGTGCCATCGGCGGACAGGGGAACACTGAAGCTTTCTTT
CDR3: CAIGGQGNTEAFF

V: TRBV6-1
length: 14
size: once
D: TRBD1
J: TRBJ1-1
DNA: TGTGCCAGCAGTGAAAGGGGGCGGGAAACTGAAGCTTTCTTT
CDR3: CASSERGRETEAFF